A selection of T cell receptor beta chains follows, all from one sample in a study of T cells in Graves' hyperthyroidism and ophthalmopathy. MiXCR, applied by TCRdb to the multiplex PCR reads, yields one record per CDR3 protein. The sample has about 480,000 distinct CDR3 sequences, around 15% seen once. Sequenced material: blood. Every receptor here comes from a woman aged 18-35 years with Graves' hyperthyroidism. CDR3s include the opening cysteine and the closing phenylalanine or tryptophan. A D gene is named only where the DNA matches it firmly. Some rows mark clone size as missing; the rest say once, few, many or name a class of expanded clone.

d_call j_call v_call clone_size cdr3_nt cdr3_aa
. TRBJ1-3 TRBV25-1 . TGTGCCAGCACCTGCGAGGTGGGGGCGACGGGAAACACCATATATTTT CASTCEVGATGNTIYF
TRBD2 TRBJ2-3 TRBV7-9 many TGTGCCAGCAGCTTATCCGGTCTAGCGGACAACACAGATACGCAGTATTTT CASSLSGLADNTDTQYF
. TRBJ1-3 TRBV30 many TGTGCCTGGGCATACTCTGGAAACACCATATATTTT CAWAYSGNTIYF
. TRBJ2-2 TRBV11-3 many TGTGCCAGCAGCTCTCTGGGGGCAACCGGGGAGCTGTTTTTT CASSSLGATGELFF
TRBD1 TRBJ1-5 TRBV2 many TGTGCCAGCAGCAGGGACAGCTCAACTCCCGGTCAGCCCCAGCATTTT CASSRDSSTPGQPQHF
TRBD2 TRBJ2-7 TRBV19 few TGTGCCAGTAGTATCCTCACTAGCGGGTCCGCCTACGAGCAGTACTTC CASSILTSGSAYEQYF
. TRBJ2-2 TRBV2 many TGTGCCAGCATTACAGAGAACACCGGGGAGCTGTTTTTT CASITENTGELFF
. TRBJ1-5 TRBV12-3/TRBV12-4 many TGTGCCAGCAGTTTAAGGGCAGGGGATCAGCCCCAGCATTTT CASSLRAGDQPQHF
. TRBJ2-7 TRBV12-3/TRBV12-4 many TGTGCCAGCAGTTTAAACAGCCCATCGTACGAGCAGTACTTC CASSLNSPSYEQYF
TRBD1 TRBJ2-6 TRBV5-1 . TGCGCCAGCAGCTTGGGACTGACAGGGCCTGGGGCCAACGTCCTGACTTTC CASSLGLTGPGANVLTF
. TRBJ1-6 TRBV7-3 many TGTGCCAGCAGCTTAGGGGATCCCTATAATTCACCCCTCCACTTT CASSLGDPYNSPLHF
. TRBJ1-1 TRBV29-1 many TGCAGCGTTGGGACAGAAACTGAAGCTTTCTTT CSVGTETEAFF
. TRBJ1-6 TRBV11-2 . TGTGCCAGCAGCTTTGACTATAATTCACCCCTCCACTTT CASSFDYNSPLHF
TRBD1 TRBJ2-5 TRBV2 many TGTGCCAGCAGGGACAGGGGTCAATGGGAGACCCAGTACTTC CASRDRGQWETQYF
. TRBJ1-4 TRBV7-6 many TGTGCCAGCAGCCCGCCGGGGGGTGGTGAAAAACTGTTTTTT CASSPPGGGEKLFF
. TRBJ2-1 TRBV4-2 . TGTGCCAGCAGCCAAGAGACGGGTGGGGGTGAGCAGTTCTTC CASSQETGGGEQFF
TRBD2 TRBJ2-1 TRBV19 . TGTGCCAGTAGTGCGGGGGATGGTGAGCAGTTCTTC CASSAGDGEQFF
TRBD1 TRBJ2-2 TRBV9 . TGTGCCAGCAGCCCACGACGGACAGGGGACACCGGGGAGCTGTTTTTT CASSPRRTGDTGELFF
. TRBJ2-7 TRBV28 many TGTGCCGGAAAGAGGCAGGGCCACTACGAGCAGTACTTC CAGKRQGHYEQYF
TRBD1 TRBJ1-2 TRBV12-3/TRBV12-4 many TGTGCCAGCAGTCCACAGGGGCCTGAGGTTTATGGCTACACCTTC CASSPQGPEVYGYTF
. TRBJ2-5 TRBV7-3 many TGTGCCAGCAGCTCAGGATCGGCTCGGGAGACCCAGTACTTC CASSSGSARETQYF
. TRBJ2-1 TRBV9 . TGTGCCAGCAGCGTAGATGGGTCCTATTACAATGAGCAGTTCTTC CASSVDGSYYNEQFF
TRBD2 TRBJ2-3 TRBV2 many TGTGCCAGCAGTCTCCTAGCGGGTACAGATACGCAGTATTTT CASSLLAGTDTQYF
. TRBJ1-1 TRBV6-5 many TGTGCCAGCAGTTACCAAGCAGGGCTAAACACTGAAGCTTTCTTT CASSYQAGLNTEAFF
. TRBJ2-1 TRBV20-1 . TGCAGTGCTAGTGGGCTGACTAGAAGCTCCTACAATGAGCAGTTCTTC CSASGLTRSSYNEQFF
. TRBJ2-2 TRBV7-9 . TGTGCCAGCAGCTCCGGGAGCGCCATCACCGGGGAGCTGTTTTTT CASSSGSAITGELFF
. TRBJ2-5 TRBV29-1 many TGCAGCGTTGAGTACCGTAGAGAGACCCAGTACTTC CSVEYRRETQYF
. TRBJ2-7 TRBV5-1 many TGCGCCAGCAGCCTTCGGACAAGCCGGACCTCGGGGGAGCAGTACTTC CASSLRTSRTSGEQYF